This T cell receptor beta chain was captured in a study of immune characterization of retroperitoneal liposarcoma. A remark on this clonotype: The CDR3 end shows no conserved phenylalanine or tryptophan, and so a read error is likely.

Germline V gene lookup returns CDR1 MNHNY and CDR2 SVGAGI (reference sequence). The CDR3 has 14 amino acids. The V and J ends lost 0 bases and 8 bases respectively, with 11 bases between them. TCRdb used MiXCR to reprocess the PCR reads, holding one entry per CDR3 protein. The sample has roughly 20,000 distinct CDR3 sequences, around 40% seen once. This clonotype was obtained from a male donor with retroperitoneal liposarcoma. The chain joins TRBV6-6 to TRBJ2-1; no clear D. The sample was blood. CDR3 sequence reads: CASSYSIGVDEQFL. The CDR3 DNA is TGTGCCAGCAGTTACTCGATAGGTGTCGATGAGCAGTTCCTT.